The subject of this entry is one TCR beta chain. Its antigen is as yet unknown. This specimen belongs to a study of CD8 T cells in ankylosing spondylitis. General study results and limits: There was a TCR beta motif, made of eight highly homologous variants, that appeared characteristic of ankylosing spondylitis blood. Matched ankylosing spondylitis synovial fluid reportedly contained a significantly enriched population of disease-linked clones.

The authors made TCR beta libraries by quantitative 5'-RACE with molecular barcodes. MiXCR, run by TCRdb on the 5' RACE reads, gives a single entry per CDR3 protein. The repertoire holds fewer than 650,000 distinct CDR3 sequences, with roughly 13% as singletons. Germline trimming cut 6 bases from V and 5 bases from J; bases unmatched to any gene: 7. This CDR3 region has 15 residues. Per germline, CDR1 LGHNT and CDR2 FRNRAP. The J gene is TRBJ1-5, the V gene TRBV12-5, with 10 bases aligning to TRBD1. The TCR originated in a male donor with ankylosing spondylitis. Sequencing was done on a sample of blood, either unsorted or a sorted T cell fraction (not recorded which). The CDR3 region is CASGTGTGEDQPQHF. The CDR3 bases are TGTGCTAGTGGAACCGGGACAGGGGAGGATCAGCCCCAGCATTTT. Filled out from reference TRBV12-5 and TRBJ1-5, the complete variable domain reads DARVTQTPRHKVTEMGQEVTMRCQPILGHNTVFWYRQTMMQGLELLAYFRNRAPLDDSGMPKDRFSAEMPDATLATLKIQPSEPRDSAVYFCASGTGTGEDQPQHFGDGTRLSIL.